Here is one T cell receptor beta chain with its context. Without the conserved terminal phenylalanine or tryptophan, this CDR3 likely stems from a read error. It is unclear where the CDR3 begins or ends on the DNA, so no DNA is shown, and the CDR3 is as TCRdb lists it. From its first to its last residue, the CDR3 has 15 amino acids. CDR1 is LNHDA and CDR2 is SQIVND in the germline V gene (reference sequence). Followed over time, Seattle patients had been enrolled while infection was active. This sample is part of a study of blood T cell repertoires in COVID-19. Study context: The United States, Italy and Spain were the sources of the acute and convalescent COVID-19 samples. Sources were T cells, B-cell-depleted T cells, or PBMCs; the material itself was cDNA or gDNA.

Original processing methods: From reference gene primer amplification, estimates of nucleated cell counts were derived. Only in-frame clones appear in the TCRdb table, and some are missing; sequencing was by immunoSEQ multiplex PCR. That table supplies the V and J calls and clone size; D and trimming were determined from the DNA. The sample records 80,000 to 95,000 clones, more than 80% being singletons. The source material was peripheral blood. The genes are TRBV19 and TRBJ1-1. The receptor was isolated from an elderly man with COVID-19, enrolled during active disease. The CDR3: CASSIDRGQPTFPTL.